Included here is one TCR beta chain sequence, with context. The target antigen is unknown. This CDR3 has 15 amino acids. J lost 0 bases, V lost 5 bases, and 7 bases had no gene match. Germline CDR1 and CDR2: ENHRY and SYGVKD. Generation of TCR beta libraries employed quantitative 5'-RACE incorporating molecular barcodes. TCRdb re-called the 5' RACE reads with MiXCR, one entry per CDR3 protein. There are under 950,000 distinct CDR3 sequences in the sample; around 20% occur only once, and around 20% lies in the top ten. These data are taken from a study of CD8 T cells in ankylosing spondylitis. Findings and caveats of the study: In the blood and synovial fluid of reactive arthritis, some motif variants had been previously reported. Characteristic of ankylosing spondylitis blood, it appeared, was a TCR beta motif comprising about 8 highly homologous variants.

Sequencing used blood, either unsorted or a sorted T cell fraction (not recorded which). The chain has TRBV10-3 and TRBJ2-7; 7 nucleotides align to TRBD1. This receptor was identified in a male donor with ankylosing spondylitis. CDR3 loop: CAISSPGQSSYEQYF. In nucleotides, the CDR3 is TGTGCCATCAGTAGCCCGGGACAGAGCTCCTACGAGCAGTACTTC.